This T cell receptor (beta chain) is from a study of T cell responses to AZD1222 COVID-19 vaccine. Study findings and constraints: Reports say nearly half of spike-specific TCRs go after unmutated variant regions. Vaccine-related CD4 TCRs covered spike, predominating at 160-218 and 743-854.

About this clone itself: Its antigen is still unknown.

V shed 3 bases and J shed 4 bases, with 9 bases lying between them. This CDR3 is built from 13 residues. Profiling relied on immunoSEQ multiplex PCR, and the TCRdb table lists in-frame clones only, not all of them. The sample records roughly 150,000 clones, 90% to 95% being singletons. This sample comprised peripheral blood, obtained on day 0 of AZD1222 vaccination. This receptor was taken from an adult in good health. The genes are TRBV12-3 or TRBV12-4 and TRBJ1-2; D perhaps matches TRBD1 (6 bases). CDR3 sequence: CASSFQGSYGYTF. In nucleotides, the CDR3 is TGTGCCAGCAGTTTCCAGGGGAGCTATGGCTACACCTTC.